This T cell receptor beta chain was retrieved from a study of blood T cells in healthy people across ages. Together with a sample-barcoded 5' primer, a J-beta primer mix was included in a second PCR lasting roughly 6 to 12 cycles. TCRdb passed the 5' RACE reads through MiXCR, listing each CDR3 protein once. The sample carries more than 1 million distinct CDR3 sequences, less than 50% recorded once. CDR3 length equals 14 residues. The germline V gene encodes CDR1 SGHDT and CDR2 YYEEEE. V shed 4 bases and J shed 0 bases, with 11 bases lying between them. Extraction yielded at least 6 micrograms of total RNA per sample.

The chain combines TRBV5-6 with TRBJ2-7; a weak D match, TRBD2 (6 bases). Sequenced material: blood. This TCR came from a woman in her fifties or sixties in good health. The CDR3 nucleotides read TGTGCCAGCAGCCCGGAGGGGAGCTCCTACGAGCAGTACTTC. Protein sequence: CASSPEGSSYEQYF.